Shown below are 15 T cell receptor beta chains from a single sample sequenced in a study of blood T cell repertoires in COVID-19. TCRdb keeps only in-frame clones here, not all; method: immunoSEQ multiplex PCR. The table lists roughly 50,000 clones, 70% to 90% of them singletons, with approximately 15% in the top ten. Material for sequencing was peripheral blood. These receptors originate from an older woman with active COVID-19.

This clone came up once. V usage is TRBV7-6 and J usage is TRBJ2-1; tentative D call: TRBD2 (5 bases). Germline loops: CDR1 SGHVS, CDR2 FNYEAQ. V was clipped by 0 bases and J by 2 bases, with 8 bases between them. The CDR3 consists of 15 residues. DNA for the CDR3: TGTGCCAGCAGCTTAGCTGGGAGCACCTACAATGAGCAGTTCTTC. Translating gives CASSLAGSTYNEQFF.

J is TRBJ1-4 and V is TRBV19; 9 bases map to TRBD1. Looked up from germline, CDR1 is LNHDA and CDR2 is SQIVND (reference sequence). CDR3 size: 14 residues. J gave up 4 bases and V 3 bases, and 0 bases lay outside the gene matches. The CDR3 DNA reads as TGTGCCAGTAGTATGGGACAGGGTAATGAAAAACTGTTTTTT. Translation: CASSMGQGNEKLFF.

The chain carries TRBV5-1 and TRBJ1-4, with a possible D match to TRBD1 (6 bases). CDR1 SGHRS and CDR2 YFSETQ come from the germline V gene. Trimming took off 4 bases at V and 6 bases at J, with 16 bases between the two ends. This CDR3 contains 15 residues. CDR3 sequence reads: CASSMTGDQYEKLFF. In nucleotides, the CDR3 is TGCGCCAGCAGCATGACAGGTGATCAGTATGAAAAACTGTTTTTT. Full variable domain (missing parts from reference TRBV5-1 and TRBJ1-4): KAGVTQTPRYLIKTRGQQVTLSCSPISGHRSVSWYQQTPGQGLQFLFEYFSETQRNKGNFPGRFSGRQFSNSRSEMNVSTLELGDSALYLCASSMTGDQYEKLFFGSGTQLSVL.

The chain carries TRBV5-1 and TRBJ1-6; 12 bases map to TRBD1. The germline CDR1 and CDR2 sequences are SGHRS and YFSETQ. Unmatched junction bases numbered 8, after V lost 5 bases and J lost 8 bases. The CDR3 is 16 amino acids. This chain's CDR3 is CASSQGTGGKDSPLHF. Written as DNA, the CDR3 is TGCGCCAGCAGTCAGGGGACAGGGGGCAAAGATTCACCCCTCCACTTT.

This chain joins TRBV4-1 and TRBJ1-5, with D unresolved. This CDR3 has 14 residues. Germline assignment: CDR1 MGHRA and CDR2 YSYEKL. Trimming left V 0 bases short and J 4 bases short, with 7 bases between. The CDR3 loop is CASSQDPQNQPQHF. CDR3 nucleotide sequence: TGCGCCAGCAGCCAAGATCCACAGAATCAGCCCCAGCATTTT.

The chain is built from TRBV5-6 and TRBJ2-7; D is unclear. With 2 bases removed from V and 3 bases from J, the gap between germline ends came to 12 bases. Germline assignment: CDR1 SGHDT and CDR2 YYEEEE. The CDR3 is made up of 14 amino acids. Here the CDR3 DNA reads TGTGCCAGCAGCTTAACGACACCTAACTACGAGCAGTACTTC. It translates to CASSLTTPNYEQYF.

The rearrangement joins TRBV11-1 to TRBJ2-7; perhaps TRBD1 as D (5 bases). The CDR3 loop spans 14 amino acids. Germline CDR1 and CDR2: SGHAT and FQDESV (reference sequence). Between the trimmed V and J ends, which lost 2 bases and 7 bases, there was a span of 15 bases. CDR3: CASSLRIGAGEQYF. As DNA, the CDR3 is TGTGCCAGCAGCTTAAGAATTGGCGCAGGGGAGCAGTACTTC.

The V gene is TRBV4-1, the J gene TRBJ2-7; 9 bases match TRBD1. V dropped 0 bases and J dropped 4; count of bases not matched to a gene: 7. CDR3 size: 16 residues. CDR1 and CDR2 from the germline V gene are MGHRA and YSYEKL. Here the CDR3 reads CASSQDLGTGPYEQYF. DNA for the CDR3: TGCGCCAGCAGCCAAGATCTGGGGACAGGGCCTTACGAGCAGTACTTC.

The chain employs TRBV19 and TRBJ1-1, with D perhaps matching TRBD1 (5 bases). CDR1 is LNHDA and CDR2 is SQIVND in the germline V gene (reference sequence). V was clipped by 2 bases and J by 1 base, with 20 bases between them. The CDR3 is 18 amino acids. In DNA, the CDR3 is TGTGCCAGTAGTATATGGCAGCGGGAGAGGACAAGGAACACTGAAGCTTTCTTT. The encoded protein is CASSIWQRERTRNTEAFF.

V gene TRBV7-3 combines with J gene TRBJ2-5; D ambiguous. The CDR3 runs to 13 residues. Trimming took 5 bases from V and 1 from J, leaving 8 bases between them. The germline gives CDR1 SGHTA, CDR2 FQGTGA. Here the CDR3 reads CASSLRGQETQYF. The CDR3 DNA reads as TGTGCCAGCAGCCTCCGCGGCCAAGAGACCCAGTACTTC.

The J gene is TRBJ1-4, the V gene TRBV30; 9 bases agree with TRBD1. The ends lost 3 bases at V and 5 bases at J; junction bases unmatched: 10. The germline V gene has CDR1 GTSNPN and CDR2 SVGIG (reference sequence). This CDR3 region has 16 residues. The CDR3 nucleotides read TGTGCCTGGAGCCCTCCCACGGGACAGGGCAATGAAAAACTGTTTTTT. Amino acid sequence: CAWSPPTGQGNEKLFF.

This clone was recorded once. The chain links TRBV20-1 to TRBJ1-2, with D perhaps TRBD1 (6 bases). The V and J ends lost 3 bases and 6 bases respectively, with 14 bases between them. This CDR3 comprises 13 residues. Per the germline V gene, CDR1 is DFQATT and CDR2 is SNEGSKA (reference sequence). The CDR3 nucleotides are TGCAGTGCTAGTCCCCGACAGGCAGATGGCTACACCTTC. Protein sequence: CSASPRQADGYTF.

J is TRBJ2-2 and V is TRBV5-1; 9 bases agree with TRBD2. With V trimmed by 2 bases and J by 0 bases, 8 bases remained unmatched. The CDR3 is made up of 18 amino acids. Germline lookup yields CDR1 SGHRS and CDR2 YFSETQ. The CDR3 reads CASSFPSGVPPNTGELFF. In DNA, the CDR3 is TGCGCCAGCAGCTTCCCTAGCGGGGTCCCGCCGAACACCGGGGAGCTGTTTTTT.

The chain couples TRBV18 to TRBJ2-7, with D tentatively TRBD1 (6 bases). CDR1 is KGHSH and CDR2 is LQKENI in the germline V gene. Trimming took 3 bases from V and 0 from J, leaving 9 bases between them. This CDR3 comprises 14 residues. Here the CDR3 reads CASSPLQGSYEQYF. The CDR3 nucleotides are TGTGCCAGCTCACCTTTACAGGGCTCCTACGAGCAGTACTTC.

The chain uses TRBV19 and TRBJ2-5; 8 bases line up with TRBD2. J lost 4 bases, V lost 5 bases, and 12 bases had no gene match. The CDR3 loop spans 16 amino acids. The germline gives CDR1 LNHDA, CDR2 SQIVND (reference sequence). CDR3 sequence: CASSSSPSGGRETQYF. Here the CDR3 DNA reads TGTGCCAGTAGTTCGTCCCCAAGCGGGGGTCGAGAGACCCAGTACTTC.